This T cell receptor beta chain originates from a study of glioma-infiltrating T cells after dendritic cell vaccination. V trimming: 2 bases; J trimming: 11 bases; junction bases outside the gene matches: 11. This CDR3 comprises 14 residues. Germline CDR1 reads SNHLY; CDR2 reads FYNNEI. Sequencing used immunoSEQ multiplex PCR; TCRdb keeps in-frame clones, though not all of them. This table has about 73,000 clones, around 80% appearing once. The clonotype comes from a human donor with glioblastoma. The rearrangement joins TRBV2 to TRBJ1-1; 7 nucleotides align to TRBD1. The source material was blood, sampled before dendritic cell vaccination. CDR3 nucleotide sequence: TGTGCCAGCAGTGAACTAAGGGAACAGGGGAAGGCTTTCTTT. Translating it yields CASSELREQGKAFF. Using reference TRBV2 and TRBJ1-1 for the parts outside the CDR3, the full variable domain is EPEVTQTPSHQVTQMGQEVILRCVPISNHLYFYWYRQILGQKVEFLVSFYNNEISEKSEIFDDQFSVERPDGSNFTLKIRSTKLEDSAMYFCASSELREQGKAFFGQGTRLTVV.